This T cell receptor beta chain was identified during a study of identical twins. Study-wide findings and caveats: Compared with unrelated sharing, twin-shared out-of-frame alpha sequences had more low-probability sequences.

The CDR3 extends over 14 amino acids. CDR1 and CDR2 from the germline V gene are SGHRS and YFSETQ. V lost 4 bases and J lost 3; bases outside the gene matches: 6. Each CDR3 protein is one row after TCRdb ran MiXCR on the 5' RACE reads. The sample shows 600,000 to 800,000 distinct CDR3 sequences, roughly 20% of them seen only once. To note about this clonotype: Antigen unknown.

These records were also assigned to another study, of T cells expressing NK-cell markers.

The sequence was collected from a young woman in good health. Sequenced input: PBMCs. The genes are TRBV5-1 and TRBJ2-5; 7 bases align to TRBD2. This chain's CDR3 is CASSLGLDEETQYF. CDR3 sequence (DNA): TGCGCCAGCAGCCTAGGACTAGACGAAGAGACCCAGTACTTC.